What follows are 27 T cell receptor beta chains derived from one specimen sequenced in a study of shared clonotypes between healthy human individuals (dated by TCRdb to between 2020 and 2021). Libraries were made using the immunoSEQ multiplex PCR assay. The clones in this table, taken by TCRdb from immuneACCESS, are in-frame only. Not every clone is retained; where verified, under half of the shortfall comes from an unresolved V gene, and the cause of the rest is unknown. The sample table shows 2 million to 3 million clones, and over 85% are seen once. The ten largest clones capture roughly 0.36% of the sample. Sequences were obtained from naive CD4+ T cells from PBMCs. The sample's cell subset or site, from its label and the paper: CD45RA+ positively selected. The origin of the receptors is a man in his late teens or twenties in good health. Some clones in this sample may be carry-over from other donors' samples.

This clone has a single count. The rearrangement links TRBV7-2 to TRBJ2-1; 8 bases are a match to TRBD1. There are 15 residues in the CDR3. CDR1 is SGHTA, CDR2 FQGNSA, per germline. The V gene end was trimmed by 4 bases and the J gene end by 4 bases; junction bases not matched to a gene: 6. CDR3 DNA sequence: TGTGCCAGCAGCTCGACACAGGGGGGATACAATGAGCAGTTCTTC. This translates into CASSSTQGGYNEQFF.

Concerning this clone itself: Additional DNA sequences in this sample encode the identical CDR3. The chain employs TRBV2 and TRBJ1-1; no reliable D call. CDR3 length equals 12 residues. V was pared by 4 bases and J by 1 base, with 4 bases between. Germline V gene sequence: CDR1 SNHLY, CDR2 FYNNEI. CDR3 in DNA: TGTGCCAGCAGTGGTGGGAACACTGAAGCTTTCTTT. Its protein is CASSGGNTEAFF.

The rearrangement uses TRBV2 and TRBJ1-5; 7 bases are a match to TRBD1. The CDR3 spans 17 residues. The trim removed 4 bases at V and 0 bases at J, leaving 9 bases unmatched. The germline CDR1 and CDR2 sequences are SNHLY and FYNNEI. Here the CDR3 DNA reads TGTGCCAGCAGTGGACAGGGCGTAGGGCTTAGCAATCAGCCCCAGCATTTT. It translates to CASSGQGVGLSNQPQHF.

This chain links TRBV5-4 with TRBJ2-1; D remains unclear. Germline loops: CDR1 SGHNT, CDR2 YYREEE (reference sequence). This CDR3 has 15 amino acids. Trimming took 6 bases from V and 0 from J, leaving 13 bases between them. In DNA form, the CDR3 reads TGTGCCAGCAAAAGTAGGTCGAGCTCCTACAATGAGCAGTTCTTC. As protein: CASKSRSSSYNEQFF.

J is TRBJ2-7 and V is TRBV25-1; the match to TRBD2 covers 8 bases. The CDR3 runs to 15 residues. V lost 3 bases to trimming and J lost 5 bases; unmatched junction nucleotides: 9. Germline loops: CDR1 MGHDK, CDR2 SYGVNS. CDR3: CASSDPRTSLDEQYF. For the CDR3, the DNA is TGTGCCAGCAGTGATCCCCGGACTAGCCTAGACGAGCAGTACTTC.

CDR3 amino acids: CASSLTLDTEAFF. CDR3 DNA sequence: TGCGCCAGCAGCCTTACTTTGGACACTGAAGCTTTCTTT. The chain has TRBV5-1 and TRBJ1-1; D gene ambiguous. The CDR3 totals 13 residues. V gave up 4 bases and J gave up 3 bases, with 10 bases separating them. Germline CDR1 is SGHRS and CDR2 is YFSETQ. Filled out from reference TRBV5-1 and TRBJ1-1, the complete variable domain reads KAGVTQTPRYLIKTRGQQVTLSCSPISGHRSVSWYQQTPGQGLQFLFEYFSETQRNKGNFPGRFSGRQFSNSRSEMNVSTLELGDSALYLCASSLTLDTEAFFGQGTRLTVV.

The CDR3 spells CASSVGRGSSYEQYF. The CDR3 DNA follows: TGTGCCAGCAGCGTAGGTCGCGGGAGCTCCTACGAGCAGTACTTC. The chain carries TRBV9 and TRBJ2-7, with 7 bases lining up with TRBD2. V gave up 0 bases and J gave up 0 bases; unmatched junction bases: 3. Germline V gene lookup returns CDR1 SGDLS and CDR2 YYNGEE. The CDR3 extends over 15 amino acids. Supplemented by reference TRBV9 and TRBJ2-7, the full variable domain reads DSGVTQTPKHLITATGQRVTLRCSPRSGDLSVYWYQQSLDQGLQFLIQYYNGEERAKGNILERFSAQQFPDLHSELNLSSLELGDSALYFCASSVGRGSSYEQYFGPGTRLTVT.

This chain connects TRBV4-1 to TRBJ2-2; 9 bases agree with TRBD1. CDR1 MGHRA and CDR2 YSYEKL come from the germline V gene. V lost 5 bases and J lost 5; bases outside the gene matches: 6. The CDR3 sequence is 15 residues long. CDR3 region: CASSRGQGRTGELFF. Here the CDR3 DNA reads TGCGCCAGCAGCAGGGGACAGGGAAGAACCGGGGAGCTGTTTTTT.

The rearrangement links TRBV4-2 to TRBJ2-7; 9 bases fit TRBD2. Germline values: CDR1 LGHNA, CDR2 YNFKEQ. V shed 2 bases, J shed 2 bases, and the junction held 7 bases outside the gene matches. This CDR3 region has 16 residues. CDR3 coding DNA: TGTGCCAGCAGCCAACGACGGGCTAGCGGGACCTACGAGCAGTACTTC. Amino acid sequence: CASSQRRASGTYEQYF.

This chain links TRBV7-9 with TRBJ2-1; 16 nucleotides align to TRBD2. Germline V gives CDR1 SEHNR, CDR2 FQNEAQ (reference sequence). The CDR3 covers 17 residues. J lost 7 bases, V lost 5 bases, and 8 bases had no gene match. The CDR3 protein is CASSPNVGLAGGNEQFF. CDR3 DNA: TGTGCCAGCAGCCCAAATGTGGGACTAGCGGGGGGGAATGAGCAGTTCTTC.

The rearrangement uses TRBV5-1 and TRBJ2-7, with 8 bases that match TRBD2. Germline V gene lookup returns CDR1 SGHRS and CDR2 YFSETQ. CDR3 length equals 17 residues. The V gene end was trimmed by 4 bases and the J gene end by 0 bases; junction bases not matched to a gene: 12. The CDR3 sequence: CASSRFSGGQSSYEQYF. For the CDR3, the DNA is TGCGCCAGCAGCCGATTCTCGGGGGGGCAAAGCTCCTACGAGCAGTACTTC.

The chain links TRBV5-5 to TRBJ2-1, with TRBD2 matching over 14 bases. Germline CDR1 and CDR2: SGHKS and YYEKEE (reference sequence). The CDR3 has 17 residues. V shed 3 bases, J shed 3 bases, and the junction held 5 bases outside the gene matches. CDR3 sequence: CASSYRLAGGIYNEQFF. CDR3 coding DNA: TGTGCCAGCAGCTATCGACTAGCGGGAGGGATCTACAATGAGCAGTTCTTC.

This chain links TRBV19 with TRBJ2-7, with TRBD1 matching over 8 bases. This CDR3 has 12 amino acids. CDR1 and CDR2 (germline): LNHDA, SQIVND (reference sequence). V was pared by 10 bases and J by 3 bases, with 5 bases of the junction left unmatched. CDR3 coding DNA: TGTGCCACCCGGACAGGGAGCTACGAGCAGTACTTC. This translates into CATRTGSYEQYF.

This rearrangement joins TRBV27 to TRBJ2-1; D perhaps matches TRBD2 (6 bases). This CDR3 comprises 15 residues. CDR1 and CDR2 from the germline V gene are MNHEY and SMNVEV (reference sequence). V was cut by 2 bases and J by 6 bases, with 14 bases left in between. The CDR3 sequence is CASSLPGLPPNEQFF. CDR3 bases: TGTGCCAGCAGTTTACCGGGACTTCCCCCCAATGAGCAGTTCTTC.

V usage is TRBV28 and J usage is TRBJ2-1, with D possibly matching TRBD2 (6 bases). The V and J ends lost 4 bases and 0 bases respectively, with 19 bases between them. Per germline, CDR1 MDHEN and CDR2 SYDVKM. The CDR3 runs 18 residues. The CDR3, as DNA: TGTGCCAGCAGTTCTCCGCGGGGAGACTCAAGCTCCTACAATGAGCAGTTCTTC. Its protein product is CASSSPRGDSSSYNEQFF. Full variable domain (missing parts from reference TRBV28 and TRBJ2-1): DVKVTQSSRYLVKRTGEKVFLECVQDMDHENMFWYRQDPGLGLRLIYFSYDVKMKEKGDIPEGYSVSREKKERFSLILESASTNQTSMYLCASSSPRGDSSSYNEQFFGPGTRLTVL.

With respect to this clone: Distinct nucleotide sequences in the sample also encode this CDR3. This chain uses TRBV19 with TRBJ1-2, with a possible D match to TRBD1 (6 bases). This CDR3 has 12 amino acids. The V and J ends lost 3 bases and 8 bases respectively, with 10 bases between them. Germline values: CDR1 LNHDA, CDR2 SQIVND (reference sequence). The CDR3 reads CASSMDRGGYTF. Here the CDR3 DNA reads TGTGCCAGTAGTATGGACAGAGGAGGCTACACCTTC.

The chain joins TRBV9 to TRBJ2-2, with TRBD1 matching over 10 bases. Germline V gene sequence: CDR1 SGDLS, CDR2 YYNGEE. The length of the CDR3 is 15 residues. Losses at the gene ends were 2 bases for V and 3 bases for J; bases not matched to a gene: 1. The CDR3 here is CASSVGTGDTGELFF. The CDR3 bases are TGTGCCAGCAGCGTCGGGACAGGGGACACCGGGGAGCTGTTTTTT.

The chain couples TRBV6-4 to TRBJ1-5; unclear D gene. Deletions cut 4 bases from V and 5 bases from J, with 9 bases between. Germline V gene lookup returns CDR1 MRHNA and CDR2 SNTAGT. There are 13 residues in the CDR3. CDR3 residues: CASSVGRDQPQHF. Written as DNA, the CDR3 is TGTGCCAGCAGTGTTGGACGGGATCAGCCCCAGCATTTT.

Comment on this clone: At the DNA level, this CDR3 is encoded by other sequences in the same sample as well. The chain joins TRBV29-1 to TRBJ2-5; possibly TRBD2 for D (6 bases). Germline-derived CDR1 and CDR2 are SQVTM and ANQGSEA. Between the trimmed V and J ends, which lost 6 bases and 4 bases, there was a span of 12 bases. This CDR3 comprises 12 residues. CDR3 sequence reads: CSVEGTGETQYF. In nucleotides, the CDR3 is TGCAGCGTGGAGGGGACTGGAGAGACCCAGTACTTC.

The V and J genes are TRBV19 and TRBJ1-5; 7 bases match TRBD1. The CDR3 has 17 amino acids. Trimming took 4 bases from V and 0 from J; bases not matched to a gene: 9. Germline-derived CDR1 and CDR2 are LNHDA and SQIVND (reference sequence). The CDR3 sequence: CASSTRDSYYSNQPQHF. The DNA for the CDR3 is TGTGCCAGTAGTACACGGGACAGCTATTATAGCAATCAGCCCCAGCATTTT.

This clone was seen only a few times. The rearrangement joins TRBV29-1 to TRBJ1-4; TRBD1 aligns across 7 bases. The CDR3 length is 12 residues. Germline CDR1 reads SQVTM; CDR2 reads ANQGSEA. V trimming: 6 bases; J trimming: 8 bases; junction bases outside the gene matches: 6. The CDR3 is CSVQGVDEKLFF. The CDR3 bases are TGCAGCGTCCAGGGGGTTGACGAAAAACTGTTTTTT.

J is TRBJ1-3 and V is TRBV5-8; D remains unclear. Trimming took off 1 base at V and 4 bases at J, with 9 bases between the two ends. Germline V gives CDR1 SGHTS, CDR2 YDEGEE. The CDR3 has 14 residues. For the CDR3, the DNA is TGTGCCAGCAGCTTGCTCTGGGAAGGAAACACCATATATTTT. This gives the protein CASSLLWEGNTIYF.

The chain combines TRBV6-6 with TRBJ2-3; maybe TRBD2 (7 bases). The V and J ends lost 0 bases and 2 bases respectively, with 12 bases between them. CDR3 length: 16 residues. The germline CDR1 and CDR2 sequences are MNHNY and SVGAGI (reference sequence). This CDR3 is CASSYSSRGPTDTQYF. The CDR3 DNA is TGTGCCAGCAGTTACTCGTCGCGGGGGCCCACAGATACGCAGTATTTT.

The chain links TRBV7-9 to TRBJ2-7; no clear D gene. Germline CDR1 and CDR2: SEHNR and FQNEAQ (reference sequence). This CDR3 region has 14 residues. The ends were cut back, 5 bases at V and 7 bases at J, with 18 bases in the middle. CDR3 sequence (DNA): TGTGCCAGCAGCATGCATATGATTAAAGGGGAGCAGTACTTC. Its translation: CASSMHMIKGEQYF.

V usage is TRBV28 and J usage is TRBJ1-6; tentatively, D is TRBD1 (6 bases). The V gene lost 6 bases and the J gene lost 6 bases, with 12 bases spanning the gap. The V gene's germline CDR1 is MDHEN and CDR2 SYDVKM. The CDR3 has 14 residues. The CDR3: CASSPRGGNSPLHF. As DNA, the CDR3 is TGTGCCAGCAGCCCTAGAGGGGGTAATTCACCCCTCCACTTT.

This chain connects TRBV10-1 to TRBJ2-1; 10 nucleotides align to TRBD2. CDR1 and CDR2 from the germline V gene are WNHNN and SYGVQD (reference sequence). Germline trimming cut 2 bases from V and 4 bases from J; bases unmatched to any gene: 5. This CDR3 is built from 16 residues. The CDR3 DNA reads TGCGCCAGCAGTGAGCTGGCTAGCGGGAGTTACAATGAGCAGTTCTTC. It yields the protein CASSELASGSYNEQFF.

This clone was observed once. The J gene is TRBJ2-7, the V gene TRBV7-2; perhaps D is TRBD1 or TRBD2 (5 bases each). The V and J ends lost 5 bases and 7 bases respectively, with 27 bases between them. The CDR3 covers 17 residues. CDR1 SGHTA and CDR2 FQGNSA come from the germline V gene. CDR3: CASSLHSPSGPTTEQYF. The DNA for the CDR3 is TGTGCCAGCAGCCTCCACTCACCGTCGGGACCTACTACGGAGCAGTACTTC.